This T cell receptor (beta chain) was sequenced in a study of cytomegalovirus exposure and HLA in healthy donors. Study-level findings and limits: Under in vitro conditions, three CMV-associated chains were confirmed as specific for CMV antigens. Researchers catalogued approximately 170 TCR beta chains as cytomegalovirus-associated. Across donors, most TCRs were seen rarely, yet some public ones were widespread.

On this clone: What it recognizes is unknown.

Using immunoSEQ multiplex PCR, the repertoire was profiled, and TCRdb retains in-frame clones only, with some absent. The table records 100,000 to 150,000 clones, about 83% of them present only once. The germline V gene encodes CDR1 SGHRS and CDR2 YFSETQ. This CDR3 has 14 amino acids. With V trimmed by 2 bases and J by 1 base, 2 bases remained unmatched. The TCR originated in a man aged 18-30 years in good health and CMV-seronegative. The chain links TRBV5-1 to TRBJ1-1; 7 bases align to TRBD1. The sample consisted of PBMCs. The CDR3 loop is CASSFRGQNTEAFF. The CDR3 nucleotides are TGCGCCAGCAGCTTTAGGGGGCAGAACACTGAAGCTTTCTTT.